The clone carrying this T cell receptor beta chain showed up just a few times. Antigen: not known. Trimming removed 5 bases at V and 5 bases at J, with 18 bases between. The CDR3 runs 14 residues. Looked up from germline, CDR1 is DFQATT and CDR2 is SNEGSKA (reference sequence). These data originate in a study of T cells after yellow fever vaccination. Overall study findings and caveats: Clonotypes appearing in both CD4 and CD8 compartments existed, and their share was small. Re-detected after boosting: most primary clones, around 97% of CD4 and around 86% of CD8. There was a possibility that FACS-sorted repertoires contained abundant clonotypes contaminating from the bulk population.

5'RACE template switching added a universal primer site and UMIs to TCR cDNA. TCRdb analysed the 5' RACE reads with MiXCR anew, one entry per CDR3 protein. The data hold 500,000 to 650,000 distinct CDR3 sequences, with more than 9% observed a single time. This clonotype was obtained from a man younger than 40 who received the YFV17D yellow fever vaccine. The chain couples TRBV20-1 to TRBJ2-5, with a possible D match to TRBD1 (5 bases). The material sequenced was PBMCs, taken on the day of the yellow fever booster vaccination. Written as DNA, the CDR3 is TGCAGTGCTCTCGGACACCCCCCAGCGGAGACCCAGTACTTC. It codes for CSALGHPPAETQYF.